One sample yielded the 6 T cell receptor beta chains listed below, sequenced in a study of blood T cell repertoires in COVID-19. Clones were read by immunoSEQ multiplex PCR, and TCRdb kept only the in-frame ones, dropping some. Here the sample spans tens of thousands of clones, roughly 85% being singletons. The specimen was peripheral blood. The receptors originated from a man between 60 and 75 years old with active or convalescent COVID-19.

CDR3 residues: CASTVLGGDRYGYTF. The CDR3 nucleotides are TGTGCCAGTACTGTCCTCGGGGGGGACCGATATGGCTACACCTTC. The V gene is TRBV19, the J gene TRBJ1-2; a weak D match, TRBD1 (5 bases). The CDR3 runs 15 residues. Germline CDR1 LNHDA, CDR2 SQIVND (reference sequence). The germline V and J ends were trimmed by 7 bases and 5 bases, with 20 bases remaining between them. The full variable domain, rest sourced from reference TRBV19 and TRBJ1-2, is DGGITQSPKYLFRKEGQNVTLSCEQNLNHDAMYWYRQDPGQGLRLIYYSQIVNDFQKGDIAEGYSVSREKKESFPLTVTSAQKNPTAFYLCASTVLGGDRYGYTFGSGTRLTVV.

The V and J genes are TRBV2 and TRBJ2-5, with 7 bases identical to TRBD2. Germline V lookup: CDR1 SNHLY, CDR2 FYNNEI. The CDR3 runs 14 residues. The trim removed 9 bases at V and 3 bases at J, leaving 10 bases unmatched. This CDR3 reads CARTPGTNKETQYF. CDR3 sequence (DNA): TGTGCCAGAACTCCCGGGACTAATAAAGAGACCCAGTACTTC.

The V gene is TRBV5-1, the J gene TRBJ1-6; 11 nucleotides agree with TRBD1. CDR3 length: 15 residues. Germline V lookup: CDR1 SGHRS, CDR2 YFSETQ. V lost 4 bases and J lost 6; bases outside the gene matches: 3. CDR3 nucleotide sequence: TGCGCCAGCAGCGGACAGGGGGCTGGTAATTCACCCCTCCACTTT. The encoded protein is CASSGQGAGNSPLHF.

The chain uses TRBV5-4 and TRBJ2-2; D gene ambiguous. V was clipped by 2 bases and J by 0 bases, with 8 bases between them. CDR1 and CDR2 from the germline V gene are SGHNT and YYREEE (reference sequence). This CDR3 has 15 residues. In nucleotides, the CDR3 is TGTGCCAGCAGCTTACAGCTATCGAACACCGGGGAGCTGTTTTTT. Translation gives CASSLQLSNTGELFF. Full variable domain (outside the CDR3, taken from reference TRBV5-4 and TRBJ2-2): ETGVTQSPTHLIKTRGQQVTLRCSSQSGHNTVSWYQQALGQGPQFIFQYYREEENGRGNFPPRFSGLQFPNYSSELNVNALELDDSALYLCASSLQLSNTGELFFGEGSRLTVL.

The chain joins TRBV15 to TRBJ2-3; no clear D. The germline CDR1 and CDR2 sequences are LNHNV and YYDKDF (reference sequence). V was clipped by 3 bases and J by 4 bases, with 5 bases between them. The CDR3 is 12 residues long. The CDR3 DNA reads as TGTGCCACCAGCAGCTTCTCAGATACGCAGTATTTT. Protein sequence: CATSSFSDTQYF.

V is TRBV3-1 (or the pseudogene TRBV3-2) and J is TRBJ2-2, with TRBD2 matching 14 bases. From germline, CDR1 is LGHDT and CDR2 YNNKEL (reference sequence). This CDR3 has 16 residues. V lost 2 bases, J lost 6 bases, and 2 bases stayed unmatched. CDR3 coding DNA: TGTGCCAGCAGCCAACTGACTAGCGGGGGGGCCGGGGAGCTGTTTTTT. This encodes CASSQLTSGGAGELFF.